These 14 T cell receptor beta chains were sequenced from one sample in a study of blood T cell repertoires in COVID-19 (dated by TCRdb to the early 2020s). Receptor amplification or capture employed the immunoSEQ multiplex PCR assay. The immuneACCESS repertoire file appears here via TCRdb, limited to in-frame rearrangements. These files lack a portion of the clones; in checked studies, under half of the deficit traces to unresolved V genes, and the cause of the others is not known. The sample table shows around 140,000 clones, and about 81% are seen once. The ten largest clones capture 17% of the sample. The specimen was peripheral blood. The receptors stem from a woman aged 80 or over with acute or convalescent COVID-19.

The chain recombines TRBV27 with TRBJ2-1, with 7 bases lining up with TRBD2. Germline V gives CDR1 MNHEY, CDR2 SMNVEV (reference sequence). The CDR3 consists of 14 residues. J was trimmed by 7 bases and V by 5 bases; bases with no gene match: 8. The CDR3 sequence is CASSPGGTWNEQFF. CDR3 DNA sequence: TGTGCCAGCAGTCCCGGGGGGACTTGGAATGAGCAGTTCTTC.

The chain combines TRBV6-5 with TRBJ1-4; 7 bases are shared with TRBD1. Per germline, CDR1 MNHEY and CDR2 SVGAGI. The CDR3 runs 15 residues. Trimming cost V 6 bases and J 7 bases; bases outside gene matches: 11. In nucleotides, the CDR3 is TGTGCCAGCAGCCCATTAACAGGGGTGGGTGAAAAACTGTTTTTT. Translated, it gives CASSPLTGVGEKLFF.

The V gene is TRBV18, the J gene TRBJ1-6, with TRBD1 matching over 7 bases. Germline V lookup: CDR1 KGHSH, CDR2 LQKENI. This CDR3 is built from 14 residues. V shed 6 bases, J shed 8 bases, and the junction held 7 bases outside the gene matches. CDR3 region: CASSPTGRDSPLHF. The CDR3 DNA follows: TGTGCCAGCTCCCCGACAGGGCGGGATTCACCCCTCCACTTT.

This clone was seen just once. The chain links TRBV29-1 to TRBJ1-2; 9 positions agree with TRBD1. The CDR3 is 13 residues long. The germline V gene has CDR1 SQVTM and CDR2 ANQGSEA. V was pared by 3 bases and J by 6 bases, with 5 bases of the junction left unmatched. The CDR3 sequence: CSVDTGTGNGYTF. In DNA form, the CDR3 reads TGCAGCGTTGATACGGGGACAGGGAATGGCTACACCTTC. The full variable domain, completed using reference TRBV29-1 and TRBJ1-2, is SAVISQKPSRDICQRGTSLTIQCQVDSQVTMMFWYRQQPGQSLTLIATANQGSEATYESGFVIDKFPISRPNLTFSTLTVSNMSPEDSSIYLCSVDTGTGNGYTFGSGTRLTVV.

The chain is built from TRBV11-2 and TRBJ2-1; a possible D gene is TRBD2 (7 bases). The CDR3 extends over 15 amino acids. The ends were cut back, 2 bases at V and 4 bases at J, with 12 bases in the middle. Germline V lookup: CDR1 SGHAT, CDR2 FQNNGV. The CDR3 region has the DNA TGTGCCAGCAGCTTAACGGGGGGCCAATACAATGAGCAGTTCTTC. Translating it yields CASSLTGGQYNEQFF.

This chain connects TRBV5-1 to TRBJ2-7, with 10 bases fitting TRBD2. This CDR3 spans 17 amino acids. Germline V gives CDR1 SGHRS, CDR2 YFSETQ. The J segment lost 5 bases and the V segment lost 0 bases, leaving 11 bases of the junction unmatched. The DNA for the CDR3 is TGCGCCAGCAGCTTGGCCTCAGCTAGCGGGAGTATTCACGAGCAGTACTTC. Protein sequence: CASSLASASGSIHEQYF.

The gene calls are TRBV9 and TRBJ1-6; D remains ambiguous. V lost 0 bases, J lost 9 bases, and 10 bases lay in between. This CDR3 region has 14 residues. Looked up from germline, CDR1 is SGDLS and CDR2 is YYNGEE. The CDR3 DNA sequence: TGTGCCAGCAGCGTAGTAAGGGAGGGTTCACCCCTCCACTTT. Protein sequence: CASSVVREGSPLHF. Combining the CDR3 with reference TRBV9 and TRBJ1-6 gives the whole variable domain DSGVTQTPKHLITATGQRVTLRCSPRSGDLSVYWYQQSLDQGLQFLIQYYNGEERAKGNILERFSAQQFPDLHSELNLSSLELGDSALYFCASSVVREGSPLHFGNGTRLTVT.

The chain uses TRBV5-5 and TRBJ1-1; tentatively, D is TRBD1 (6 bases). The CDR3 consists of 15 residues. In germline, CDR1 is SGHKS, CDR2 YYEKEE (reference sequence). Trimming cost V 1 base and J 0 bases, with 10 bases left between them. CDR3 protein: CASSLTGTMNTEAFF. The CDR3 DNA follows: TGTGCCAGCAGCTTGACAGGGACTATGAACACTGAAGCTTTCTTT.

The rearrangement uses TRBV12-3 or TRBV12-4 and TRBJ1-4; TRBD1 might be the D (6 bases). The CDR3 extends over 13 amino acids. Trimming left V 7 bases short and J 8 bases short, with 14 bases between. CDR3: CASTYRVWEKLFF. DNA of the CDR3: TGTGCCAGCACTTACAGGGTATGGGAAAAACTGTTTTTT.

A single count supports this clone. The chain has TRBV12-3 or TRBV12-4 and TRBJ1-1; D unclear. CDR3 size: 13 residues. Trimming cost V 10 bases and J 11 bases, with 23 bases left between them. CDR3 coding DNA: TGTGCCACCTCTAGATCCGAGGGCATGGAGGCTTTCTTT. Protein: CATSRSEGMEAFF.

The rearrangement uses TRBV7-8 and TRBJ2-5; the D is unclear. V lost 5 bases and J lost 2, with 12 bases in between. The CDR3 spans 14 residues. CDR1 and CDR2 (germline): SGHVS, FQNEAQ. The DNA of the CDR3 is TGTGCCAGCAGCCCCCCTAACGAACAAGAGACCCAGTACTTC. It is translated as CASSPPNEQETQYF.

The V and J genes are TRBV9 and TRBJ2-2; 9 bases match TRBD1. The CDR3 has 15 amino acids. Germline trimming cut 5 bases from V and 5 bases from J; bases unmatched to any gene: 7. CDR1 and CDR2 from the germline V gene are SGDLS and YYNGEE. The CDR3 DNA follows: TGTGCCAGCAGGGAGGGACAGGGTTGGACCGGGGAGCTGTTTTTT. The encoded protein is CASREGQGWTGELFF.

The genes are TRBV10-1 and TRBJ2-5, with D possibly matching TRBD1 (6 bases). Germline V gives CDR1 WNHNN, CDR2 SYGVQD (reference sequence). V was cut by 8 bases and J by 4 bases, with 17 bases left in between. The CDR3 extends over 14 amino acids. The CDR3 DNA reads TGCGCCAGCCACAGGGCAGGGAAGGGAGAGACCCAGTACTTC. Its translation is CASHRAGKGETQYF.

The chain recombines TRBV7-9 with TRBJ1-2; D possibly corresponds to TRBD1 (6 bases). Germline V gives CDR1 SEHNR, CDR2 FQNEAQ (reference sequence). The CDR3 length is 14 residues. V lost 4 bases, J lost 0 bases, and 9 bases lay in between. This CDR3 is CASSWTDANYGYTF. DNA for the CDR3: TGTGCCAGCAGCTGGACAGATGCTAACTATGGCTACACCTTC.